What follows are 24 T cell receptor beta chains derived from one specimen sequenced in a study of T cells in Graves' hyperthyroidism and ophthalmopathy. There were TCR beta CDR3 regions amplified from RNA transcripts. HTBI primers drove first-round RT-PCR of the TCR CDR3. TCRdb passed the multiplex PCR reads through MiXCR, listing each CDR3 protein once. The sample contains around 400,000 distinct CDR3 sequences, 13% of which appear only once. Sequencing input: blood. These receptors originate from a woman younger than 35 with Graves' hyperthyroidism.

The chain recombines TRBV20-1 with TRBJ1-2; D ambiguous. The CDR3 has 17 residues. Trimming took off 1 base at V and 2 bases at J, with 20 bases between the two ends. The germline V gene has CDR1 DFQATT and CDR2 SNEGSKA (reference sequence). The CDR3: CSARAPLVGEGNYGYTF. The CDR3 region has the DNA TGCAGTGCTAGAGCCCCCCTCGTTGGAGAAGGCAACTATGGCTACACCTTC.

The chain joins TRBV6-1 to TRBJ1-5; possibly TRBD1 for D (6 bases). Trimming stripped 5 bases from V and 4 bases from J, with 15 bases between. This CDR3 has 15 amino acids. Germline lookup yields CDR1 MNHNS and CDR2 SASEGT. Here the CDR3 reads CASSPEGEPNQPQHF. For the CDR3, the DNA is TGTGCCAGCAGTCCTGAGGGGGAGCCTAATCAGCCCCAGCATTTT.

The chain uses TRBV7-9 and TRBJ2-5; perhaps TRBD2 as D (6 bases). The CDR3 covers 13 residues. V lost 10 bases and J 5 bases, leaving 17 bases between the germline ends. Germline values: CDR1 SEHNR, CDR2 FQNEAQ (reference sequence). The chain's CDR3 is CANSLGTGETQYF. The CDR3 nucleotides are TGTGCCAACTCCCTGGGGACTGGGGAGACCCAGTACTTC.

This clonotype showed up many times. The V call is TRBV13, the J call TRBJ1-4; D is possibly TRBD1 (6 bases). Germline CDR1 is PRHDT and CDR2 is FYEKMQ (reference sequence). The V end was cut by 5 bases, the J end by 6 bases, with 13 bases between. CDR3 length: 14 amino acids. The CDR3 loop reads CASSLRDTYEKLFF. The CDR3 nucleotides read TGTGCCAGCAGCCTAAGGGACACCTATGAAAAACTGTTTTTT.

J is TRBJ2-2 and V is TRBV6-1; possibly TRBD2 for D (6 bases). Germline V CDR1 and CDR2: MNHNS, SASEGT. V was cut by 6 bases and J by 3 bases, with 11 bases left in between. This CDR3 comprises 14 residues. CDR3: CASRGTLYTGELFF. The CDR3 region has the DNA TGTGCCAGCAGAGGGACTCTATACACCGGGGAGCTGTTTTTT.

The table lists this clonotype with many counts. The chain uses TRBV10-3 and TRBJ1-5; D gene uncertain. Germline CDR1 is ENHRY and CDR2 is SYGVKD. The ends were cut back, 2 bases at V and 3 bases at J, with 5 bases in the middle. The length of the CDR3 is 13 residues. CDR3 in DNA: TGTGCCATCAGTGAGCCCCCCAATCAGCCCCAGCATTTT. This codes for CAISEPPNQPQHF.

This clonotype was recorded a few times. This sequence joins TRBV20-1 and TRBJ2-2, with 10 bases aligning to TRBD2. Germline loops: CDR1 DFQATT, CDR2 SNEGSKA (reference sequence). Trimming at V came to 6 bases and at J to 2 bases, leaving 6 bases not matched to a gene. CDR3 length: 15 amino acids. The CDR3 nucleotides are TGCAGTGCCTCTAGCGGGAGTGCAAACACCGGGGAGCTGTTTTTT. Translation: CSASSGSANTGELFF.

This clonotype has just a few counts. This chain links TRBV20-1 with TRBJ2-3, with 13 bases matching TRBD2. Germline V gives CDR1 DFQATT, CDR2 SNEGSKA (reference sequence). The CDR3 spans 16 residues. V gave up 5 bases and J gave up 1 base; unmatched junction bases: 6. The CDR3 is CSAYAGTSGGTDTQYF. The CDR3 DNA is TGCAGTGCTTATGCCGGGACTAGCGGGGGCACAGATACGCAGTATTTT.

The rearrangement joins TRBV6-1 to TRBJ1-2; no reliable D call. This CDR3 spans 15 amino acids. V dropped 1 base and J dropped 4 bases, with 13 bases sitting between them. Germline lookup yields CDR1 MNHNS and CDR2 SASEGT. CDR3 residues: CASSEEEVYSYGYTF. CDR3 DNA: TGTGCCAGCAGTGAAGAGGAGGTGTACAGCTATGGCTACACCTTC.

In its sample, this clonotype was seen many times. The chain links TRBV7-9 to TRBJ1-4; TRBD1 is a possible D gene (5 bases). The V end lost 3 bases, the J end lost 7 bases, and 12 bases lay between the germline ends. Germline V gene data show CDR1 as SEHNR and CDR2 as FQNEAQ (reference sequence). This CDR3 has 14 amino acids. The CDR3 nucleotides read TGTGCCAGCAGCTTGGGGACGTCTGGTGAAAAACTGTTTTTT. Translated, it gives CASSLGTSGEKLFF.

There are many counts of this clonotype. V is TRBV6-2 or TRBV6-3 and J is TRBJ1-4; no clear D gene. V lost 5 bases to trimming and J lost 4 bases, with 11 bases between them. The length of the CDR3 is 14 residues. Germline CDR1 is MNHEY and CDR2 is SVGEGT. Here the CDR3 reads CASSPSGLNEKLFF. The CDR3 DNA reads as TGTGCCAGCAGTCCATCAGGCCTTAATGAAAAACTGTTTTTT.

At least ten counts were recorded for this clonotype. This chain connects TRBV29-1 to TRBJ2-3; D possibly corresponds to TRBD2 (5 bases). The V end lost 1 base, the J end lost 5 bases, and 22 bases lay between the germline ends. The CDR3 has 17 residues. Germline V lookup: CDR1 SQVTM, CDR2 ANQGSEA. The CDR3 reads CSVEGTGVGAAIDTQYF. CDR3 nucleotide sequence: TGCAGCGTTGAAGGGACCGGGGTGGGAGCGGCGATAGATACGCAGTATTTT.

The chain recombines TRBV24-1 with TRBJ2-1; D not resolved. Germline-derived CDR1 and CDR2 are KGHDR and SFDVKD. V lost 3 bases, J lost 0 bases, and 11 bases lay in between. The CDR3 consists of 16 residues. In DNA, the CDR3 is TGTGCCACCAGTGATATAGCCCAGAGCTCCTACAATGAGCAGTTCTTC. Amino acids: CATSDIAQSSYNEQFF.

V usage is TRBV28 and J usage is TRBJ2-7, with D possibly TRBD1 on 6 matching bases. V lost 5 bases and J 6 bases, leaving 17 bases between the germline ends. Germline V gene lookup returns CDR1 MDHEN and CDR2 SYDVKM. This CDR3 spans 14 amino acids. The CDR3 reads CASSPGGPSFEQYF. CDR3 DNA: TGTGCCAGCAGTCCTGGGGGCCCCTCGTTCGAGCAGTACTTC.

This clonotype was recorded at least ten times. CDR3 loop: CASSAPDREAPTDTQYF. In DNA, the CDR3 is TGTGCCAGCAGCGCCCCAGACAGGGAGGCCCCCACAGATACGCAGTATTTT. V gene TRBV9 combines with J gene TRBJ2-3; a weak D match, TRBD1 (7 bases). V shed 3 bases and J shed 2 bases, with 19 bases lying between them. Germline values: CDR1 SGDLS, CDR2 YYNGEE. This CDR3 spans 17 amino acids.

In this sample, this clonotype turned up many times. The chain recombines TRBV12-3 or TRBV12-4 with TRBJ1-1; no clear D gene. With 5 bases removed from V and 5 bases from J, the gap between germline ends came to 15 bases. This CDR3 spans 14 amino acids. CDR3 nucleotide sequence: TGTGCCAGCAGTCCCGGGTTGGGTTGGACTGAAGCTTTCTTT. Protein: CASSPGLGWTEAFF.

This clonotype has a count of ten or more. This chain joins TRBV7-2 and TRBJ2-1; 7 bases line up with TRBD2. V shed 6 bases and J 3 bases; nucleotides not matched to a gene: 11. Per germline, CDR1 SGHTA and CDR2 FQGNSA. CDR3 length equals 16 residues. CDR3 sequence reads: CASSPLGLADYNEQFF. CDR3 sequence (DNA): TGTGCCAGCAGTCCGCTCGGCCTAGCGGACTACAATGAGCAGTTCTTC.

This clonotype was seen repeatedly, ten times or more. The V gene is TRBV7-8, the J gene TRBJ2-7; the D is unclear. This CDR3 has 13 amino acids. V lost 3 bases to trimming and J lost 2 bases, with 8 bases between them. Germline CDR1 SGHVS, CDR2 FQNEAQ. This CDR3 is CASSLWQTYEQYF. CDR3 DNA sequence: TGTGCCAGCAGCTTGTGGCAGACCTACGAGCAGTACTTC.

This clonotype has at least ten counts. The rearrangement links TRBV19 to TRBJ2-1; the D gene is possibly TRBD1 (6 bases). The CDR3 runs to 11 residues. Between the trimmed V and J ends, which lost 10 bases and 6 bases, there was a span of 10 bases. CDR1 is LNHDA, CDR2 SQIVND, per germline (reference sequence). The CDR3 loop is CAIGQSNEQFF. DNA of the CDR3: TGTGCCATTGGACAGAGCAATGAGCAGTTCTTC.

This clonotype appeared many times. The rearrangement uses TRBV5-1 and TRBJ1-2; 8 nucleotides line up with TRBD1. The CDR3 runs 14 residues. The V segment lost 4 bases and the J segment 8 bases; nucleotides outside the gene matches: 10. Germline V CDR1 and CDR2: SGHRS, YFSETQ. CDR3 sequence reads: CASSNGQGGGGYTF. The CDR3 nucleotides read TGCGCCAGCAGCAACGGACAGGGCGGCGGGGGCTACACCTTC.

In its sample, this clonotype was seen many times. The J gene is TRBJ1-2, the V gene TRBV10-3; possibly TRBD1 for D (6 bases). This CDR3 contains 12 residues. The ends were cut back, 6 bases at V and 5 bases at J, with 10 bases in the middle. Per the germline V gene, CDR1 is ENHRY and CDR2 is SYGVKD. CDR3 amino acids: CAIRDSDYGYTF. The CDR3 DNA follows: TGTGCCATCAGGGACAGCGATTATGGCTACACCTTC.

The sample holds many counts of this clonotype. This chain links TRBV3-1 with TRBJ1-2; TRBD1 matches 8 bases. Trimming cost V 2 bases and J 7 bases; bases outside gene matches: 9. The CDR3 sequence is 15 residues long. Germline lookup yields CDR1 LGHDT and CDR2 YNNKEL (reference sequence). Here the CDR3 reads CASSQHFGQGAGYTF. CDR3 DNA: TGTGCCAGCAGCCAACACTTCGGACAGGGAGCTGGCTACACCTTC.

There are many counts of this clonotype. In DNA form, the CDR3 reads TGTGCCAGCAGTAGAGGAGGGACAGGGGGGCCCCTCAGCACAGATACGCAGTATTTT. Translated: CASSRGGTGGPLSTDTQYF. The chain uses TRBV2 and TRBJ2-3; 11 bases match TRBD1. The CDR3 spans 19 residues. V was pared by 5 bases and J by 0 bases, with 13 bases of the junction left unmatched. The V gene's germline CDR1 is SNHLY and CDR2 FYNNEI.

On this clonotype itself: This sequence may be a read error, since a much larger clone differs from it by one base. The chain uses TRBV7-8 and TRBJ2-2, with TRBD2 as a possible D gene (5 bases). The CDR3 is made up of 17 amino acids. The germline gives CDR1 SGHVS, CDR2 FQNEAQ. For the CDR3, the DNA is TGTACCAGCAGCCCTCCCTGGATAGGGAGAAACACCGGGGAGCTGTTTTTT. Its protein is CTSSPPWIGRNTGELFF.